This T cell receptor beta chain appears in the sequencing data of a study of T cell repertoires and Cas9 in healthy adults. Background on the study: Multi-effector potency, cytotoxicity and lineage were assessed in SpCas9-reactive CD4 and CD8 T cells.

Whole-study results and caveats: SpCas9-reactive effector T cells were reportedly restrained in vitro by SpCas9-reactive regulatory T cells.

Here immunoSEQ multiplex PCR was the method, and the copy in TCRdb shows in-frame clones only, minus some. The top ten clones hold roughly 2% of a sample with some 15,000 clones, under 90% of them seen once. Notes on this clone: Antigen unknown.

Sample: Tregs (CD4+, CD25+, CD127-, CD137-, CD154-) from PBMCs; culture status not recorded. The TCR comes from a human donor in good health.

The CDR3 loop reads CASSLRAMVLSTDTQYF. In nucleotides, the CDR3 is TGTGCCAGCAGCCTACGAGCTATGGTTTTGTCCACAGATACGCAGTATTTT. The chain recombines TRBV13 with TRBJ2-3; D is uncertain. The V end lost 5 bases, the J end lost 2 bases, and 20 bases lay between the germline ends. This CDR3 has 17 residues. Per germline, CDR1 PRHDT and CDR2 FYEKMQ (reference sequence).